Described below is a single T cell receptor beta chain sequence and its context. Donors were Caucasian adults residing in Nashville, Tennessee, USA. The record originates from a study of shared clonotypes between healthy human individuals. Study details: Contributing individuals were a couple of females and a few males aged 18 to 49.

There are 14 residues in the CDR3. With 5 bases removed from V and 5 bases from J, the gap between germline ends came to 16 bases. Germline V gene lookup returns CDR1 MNHEY and CDR2 SMNVEV (reference sequence). Bulk PBMC genomic DNA spanned ten immunoSEQ deep plates. Repertoires were generated with immunoSEQ multiplex PCR, while TCRdb's copy carries only in-frame clones and drops some. The sample includes about 470,000 clones, around 75% of them seen just once. Sequencing input: PBMCs. The sequence derives from a woman between 40 and 55 years old in good health. Some clones in this sample may be carry-over from other donors' samples. This rearrangement joins TRBV27 to TRBJ2-7; perhaps TRBD2 as D (7 bases). The CDR3 DNA sequence: TGTGCCAGCAGTCCCCCGGGGGGCTGGGACGAGCAGTACTTC. It yields the protein CASSPPGGWDEQYF.